The TCR beta chain described here comes from a study of T cells in localized non-small cell lung cancer. Study-wide results and caveats: Compared with tumor, uninvolved adjacent lung displayed greater T cell clonality, ranking highest overall. Across samples, adjacent lung featured a median roughly 56 of the top 100 tumor clones. Heterogeneity remains possible, as sequencing covered one tumor region only.

In the case of this clone: Its antigen is undetermined.

Profiled with immunoSEQ multiplex PCR; TCRdb holds only in-frame clones, not every one. The sample contains fewer than 40,000 clones, 78% of which appear only once. The source material was peripheral blood, sampled before any cancer treatment. This receptor was identified in a male donor aged 60 or older with stage II squamous cell lung carcinoma.

The CDR3 sequence is CASSIAALPGGANVLTF. As DNA, the CDR3 is TGTGCCAGTAGTATAGCGGCGCTCCCAGGGGGGGCCAACGTCCTGACTTTC. This chain uses TRBV19 with TRBJ2-6; maybe TRBD1 (5 bases). The CDR3 runs 17 residues. Between the trimmed V and J ends, which lost 1 base and 4 bases, there was a span of 14 bases. The V gene's germline CDR1 is LNHDA and CDR2 SQIVND (reference sequence).